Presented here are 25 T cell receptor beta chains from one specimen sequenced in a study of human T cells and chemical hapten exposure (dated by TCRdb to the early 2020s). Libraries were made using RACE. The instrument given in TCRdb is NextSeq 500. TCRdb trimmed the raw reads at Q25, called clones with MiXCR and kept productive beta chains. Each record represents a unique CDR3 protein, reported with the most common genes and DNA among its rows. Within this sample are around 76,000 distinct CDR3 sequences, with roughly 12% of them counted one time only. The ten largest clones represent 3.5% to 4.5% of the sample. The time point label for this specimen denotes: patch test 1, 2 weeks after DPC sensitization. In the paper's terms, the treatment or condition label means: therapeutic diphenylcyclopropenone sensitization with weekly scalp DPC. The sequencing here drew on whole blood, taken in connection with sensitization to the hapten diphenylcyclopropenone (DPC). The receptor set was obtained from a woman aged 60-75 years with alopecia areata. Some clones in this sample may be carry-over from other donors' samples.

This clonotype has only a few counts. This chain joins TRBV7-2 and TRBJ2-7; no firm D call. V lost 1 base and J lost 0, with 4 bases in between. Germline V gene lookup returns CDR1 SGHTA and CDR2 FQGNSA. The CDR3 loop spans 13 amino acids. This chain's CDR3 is CASSLEVSYEQYF. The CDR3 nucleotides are TGTGCCAGCAGCTTAGAGGTCTCCTACGAGCAGTACTTC.

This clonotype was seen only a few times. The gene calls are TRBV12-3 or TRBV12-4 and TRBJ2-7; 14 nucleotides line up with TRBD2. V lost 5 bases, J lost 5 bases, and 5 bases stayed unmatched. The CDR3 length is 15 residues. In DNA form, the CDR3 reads TGTGCCAGCAGTCCGGGGACTAGCGGGGGCGACGAGCAGTACTTC. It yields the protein CASSPGTSGGDEQYF.

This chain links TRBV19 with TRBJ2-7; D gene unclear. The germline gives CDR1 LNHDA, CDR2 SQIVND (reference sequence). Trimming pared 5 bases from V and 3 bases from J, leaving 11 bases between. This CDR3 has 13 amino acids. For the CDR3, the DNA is TGTGCCAGTAGTCGTGGCAGCTTCTACGAGCAGTACTTC. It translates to CASSRGSFYEQYF.

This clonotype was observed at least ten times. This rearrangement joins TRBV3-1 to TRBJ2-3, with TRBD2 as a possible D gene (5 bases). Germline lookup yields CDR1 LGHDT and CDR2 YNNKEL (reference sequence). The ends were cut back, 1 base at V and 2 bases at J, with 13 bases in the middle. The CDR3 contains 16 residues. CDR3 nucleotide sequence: TGTGCCAGCAGCCAAGTGTTGAGGGTAGACACAGATACGCAGTATTTT. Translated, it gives CASSQVLRVDTDTQYF.

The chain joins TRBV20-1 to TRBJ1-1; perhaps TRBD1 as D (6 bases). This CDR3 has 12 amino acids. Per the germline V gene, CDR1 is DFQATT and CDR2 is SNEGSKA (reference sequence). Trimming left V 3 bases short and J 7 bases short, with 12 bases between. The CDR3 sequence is CSASPGTREAFF. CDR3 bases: TGCAGTGCTAGCCCCGGGACACGTGAAGCTTTCTTT.

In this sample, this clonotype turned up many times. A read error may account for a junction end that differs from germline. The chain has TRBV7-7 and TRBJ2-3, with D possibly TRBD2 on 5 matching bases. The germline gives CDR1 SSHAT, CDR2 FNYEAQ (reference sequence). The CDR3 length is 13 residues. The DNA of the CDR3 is TGTGCTAGCAGCCAATCGGGGACAGATACGCAGTATTTT. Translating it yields CASSQSGTDTQYF.

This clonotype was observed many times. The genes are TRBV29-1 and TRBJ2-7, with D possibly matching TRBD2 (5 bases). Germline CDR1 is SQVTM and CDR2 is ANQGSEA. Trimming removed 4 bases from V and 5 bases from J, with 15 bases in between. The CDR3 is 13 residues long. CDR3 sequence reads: CSVVGQLGHEQYF. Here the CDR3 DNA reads TGCAGCGTTGTGGGCCAACTAGGCCACGAGCAGTACTTC.

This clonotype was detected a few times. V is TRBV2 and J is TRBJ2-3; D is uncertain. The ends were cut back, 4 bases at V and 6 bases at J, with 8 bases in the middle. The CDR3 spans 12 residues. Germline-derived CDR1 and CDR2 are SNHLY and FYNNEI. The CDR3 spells CASSVQRDTQYF. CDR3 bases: TGTGCCAGCAGTGTACAGCGTGATACGCAGTATTTT.

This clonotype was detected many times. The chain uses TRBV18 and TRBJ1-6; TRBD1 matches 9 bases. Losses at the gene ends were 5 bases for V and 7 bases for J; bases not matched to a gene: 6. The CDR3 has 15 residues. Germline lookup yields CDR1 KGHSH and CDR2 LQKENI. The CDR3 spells CASSVRDRVNSPLHF. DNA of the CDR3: TGTGCCAGCTCAGTAAGGGACAGGGTAAATTCACCCCTCCACTTT. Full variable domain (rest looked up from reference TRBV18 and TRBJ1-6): NAGVMQNPRHLVRRRGQEARLRCSPMKGHSHVYWYRQLPEEGLKFMVYLQKENIIDESGMPKERFSAEFPKEGPSILRIQQVVRGDSAAYFCASSVRDRVNSPLHFGNGTRLTVT.

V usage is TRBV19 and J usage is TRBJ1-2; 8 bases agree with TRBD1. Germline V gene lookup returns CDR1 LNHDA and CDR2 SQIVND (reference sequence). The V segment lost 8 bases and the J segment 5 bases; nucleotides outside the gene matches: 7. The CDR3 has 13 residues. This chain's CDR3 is CASWDRLAYGYTF. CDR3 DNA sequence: TGTGCCAGTTGGGACAGGCTGGCTTATGGCTACACCTTC.

CDR3 region: CASSQPLKTALYGYTF. The CDR3 coding sequence is TGCGCCAGCAGCCAGCCCCTGAAGACCGCCCTATATGGCTACACCTTC. The chain employs TRBV4-1 and TRBJ1-2; D gene unclear. The germline V gene encodes CDR1 MGHRA and CDR2 YSYEKL. V dropped 3 bases and J dropped 5 bases, with 19 bases sitting between them. CDR3 size: 16 residues.

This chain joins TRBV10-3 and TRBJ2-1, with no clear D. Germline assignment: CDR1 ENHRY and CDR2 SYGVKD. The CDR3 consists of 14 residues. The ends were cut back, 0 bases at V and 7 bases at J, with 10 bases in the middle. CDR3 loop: CAISESFQVNEQFF. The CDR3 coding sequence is TGTGCCATCAGTGAGTCATTCCAGGTGAATGAGCAGTTCTTC.

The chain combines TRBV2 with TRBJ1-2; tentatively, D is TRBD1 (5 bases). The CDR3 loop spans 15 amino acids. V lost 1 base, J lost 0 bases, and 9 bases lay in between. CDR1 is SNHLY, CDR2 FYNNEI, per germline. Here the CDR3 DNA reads TGTGCCAGCAGTGAAGTGGGGCGAACTAACTATGGCTACACCTTC. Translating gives CASSEVGRTNYGYTF.

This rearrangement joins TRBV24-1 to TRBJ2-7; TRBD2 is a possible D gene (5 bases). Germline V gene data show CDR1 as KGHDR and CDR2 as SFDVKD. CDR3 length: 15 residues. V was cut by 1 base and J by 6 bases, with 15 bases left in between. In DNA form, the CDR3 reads TGTGCCACCAGTGATTTACGGGGAAACGTTGGCGAGCAGTACTTC. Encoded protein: CATSDLRGNVGEQYF.

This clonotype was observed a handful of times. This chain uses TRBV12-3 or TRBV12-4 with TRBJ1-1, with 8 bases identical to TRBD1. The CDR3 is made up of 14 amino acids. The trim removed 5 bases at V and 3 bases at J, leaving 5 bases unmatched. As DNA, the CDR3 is TGTGCCAGCAGTGGACAGGGAGGATACACTGAAGCTTTCTTT. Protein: CASSGQGGYTEAFF.

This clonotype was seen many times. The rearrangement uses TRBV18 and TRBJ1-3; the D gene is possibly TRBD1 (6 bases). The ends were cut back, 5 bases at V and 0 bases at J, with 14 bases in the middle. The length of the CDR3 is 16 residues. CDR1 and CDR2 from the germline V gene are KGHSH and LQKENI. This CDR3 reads CASSIYSDSSGNTIYF. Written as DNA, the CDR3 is TGTGCCAGCTCAATATACTCGGACAGCTCTGGAAACACCATATATTTT. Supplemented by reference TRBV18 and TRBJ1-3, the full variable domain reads NAGVMQNPRHLVRRRGQEARLRCSPMKGHSHVYWYRQLPEEGLKFMVYLQKENIIDESGMPKERFSAEFPKEGPSILRIQQVVRGDSAAYFCASSIYSDSSGNTIYFGEGSWLTVV.

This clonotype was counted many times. CDR3 coding DNA: TGTGCCAGCAGCTTAGATAGCGGCGTGGAGTACTTC. This gives the protein CASSLDSGVEYF. This chain joins TRBV7-9 and TRBJ2-7; tentative D call: TRBD2 (6 bases). V dropped 1 base and J dropped 11 bases, with 12 bases sitting between them. CDR3 length: 12 residues. Germline loops: CDR1 SEHNR, CDR2 FQNEAQ (reference sequence).

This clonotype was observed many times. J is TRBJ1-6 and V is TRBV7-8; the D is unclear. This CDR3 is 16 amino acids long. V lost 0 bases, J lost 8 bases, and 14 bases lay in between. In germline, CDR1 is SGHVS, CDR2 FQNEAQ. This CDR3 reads CASSLAPMPGDSPLHF. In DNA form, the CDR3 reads TGTGCCAGCAGCTTAGCGCCCATGCCCGGTGATTCACCCCTCCACTTT.

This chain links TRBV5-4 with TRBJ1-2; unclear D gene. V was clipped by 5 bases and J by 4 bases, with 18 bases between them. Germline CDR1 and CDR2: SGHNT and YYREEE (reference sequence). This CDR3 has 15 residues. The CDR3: CASSEDPTRGYGYTF. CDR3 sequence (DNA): TGTGCCAGCAGTGAGGACCCCACTCGGGGCTATGGCTACACCTTC.

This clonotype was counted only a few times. The chain's CDR3 is CASSHPVLSGNTIYF. The CDR3 DNA sequence: TGTGCCAGCAGCCACCCTGTCCTCTCTGGAAACACCATATATTTT. The V and J genes are TRBV3-1 and TRBJ1-3; D ambiguous. V lost 3 bases, J lost 0 bases, and 9 bases lay in between. CDR1 and CDR2 from the germline V gene are LGHDT and YNNKEL (reference sequence). The length of the CDR3 is 15 residues. The full variable domain, its missing parts supplied by reference TRBV3-1 and TRBJ1-3, is DTAVSQTPKYLVTQMGNDKSIKCEQNLGHDTMYWYKQDSKKFLKIMFSYNNKELIINETVPNRFSPKSPDKAHLNLHINSLELGDSAVYFCASSHPVLSGNTIYFGEGSWLTVV.

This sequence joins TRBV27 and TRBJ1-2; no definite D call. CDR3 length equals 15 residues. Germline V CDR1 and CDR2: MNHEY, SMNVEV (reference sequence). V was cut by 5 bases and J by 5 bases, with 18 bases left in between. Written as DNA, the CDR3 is TGTGCCAGCAGTACCCAGTCGGGTTTCCCTTATGGCTACACCTTC. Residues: CASSTQSGFPYGYTF.

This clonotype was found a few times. The CDR3 reads CASSQGRYAYGYTF. In nucleotides, the CDR3 is TGTGCCAGCAGTCAAGGGAGGTATGCGTATGGCTACACCTTC. V is TRBV6-1 and J is TRBJ1-2; unclear D gene. V was clipped by 5 bases and J by 5 bases, with 15 bases between them. This CDR3 contains 14 residues. The germline CDR1 and CDR2 sequences are MNHNS and SASEGT.

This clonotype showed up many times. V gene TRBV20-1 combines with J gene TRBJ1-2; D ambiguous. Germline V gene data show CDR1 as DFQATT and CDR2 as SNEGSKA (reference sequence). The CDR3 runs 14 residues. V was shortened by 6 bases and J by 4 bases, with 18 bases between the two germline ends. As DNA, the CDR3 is TGCAGTGCGCCCGACGTGCGGGGAGGCTATGGCTACACCTTC. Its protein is CSAPDVRGGYGYTF.

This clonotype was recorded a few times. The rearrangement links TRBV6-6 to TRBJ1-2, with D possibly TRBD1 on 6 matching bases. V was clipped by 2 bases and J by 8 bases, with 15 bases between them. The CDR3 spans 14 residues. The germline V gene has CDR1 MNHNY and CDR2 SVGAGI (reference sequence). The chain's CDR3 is CASSYPSGALGYTF. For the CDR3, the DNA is TGTGCCAGCAGTTACCCGTCAGGGGCGCTGGGCTACACCTTC.

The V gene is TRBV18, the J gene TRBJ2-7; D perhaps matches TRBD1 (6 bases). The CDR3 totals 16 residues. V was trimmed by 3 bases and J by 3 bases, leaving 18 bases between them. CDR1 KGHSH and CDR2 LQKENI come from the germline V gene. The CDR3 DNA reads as TGTGCCAGCTCACCTTCACCTACAGGGTCCATCTACGAGCAGTACTTC. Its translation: CASSPSPTGSIYEQYF.